The 4 T cell receptor gamma chains below come from one sample, sequenced in a study of gamma delta lymphoproliferative disorders and STAT genes. TCRdb re-called the multiplex PCR reads via CATT. The table includes over 2,000 gamma-chain clones, over 9.5% detected once. Sequencing used genomic DNA taken from PBMCs of patients and controls. Source material: blood. Receptors were obtained from a human donor in good health.

This clone was counted a few times. This CDR3 is CAGTGWFKIF. CDR3 in DNA: TGTGCTGGGACTGGTTGGTTCAAGATATTT. The rearrangement links TRGV10 to TRGJP1. The J gene was missing in TCRdb and was found by matching the end of the DNA to germline. TRGV10 is designated an ORF whose function remains uncertain. The CDR3 spans 10 residues. Unmatched junction bases numbered 2, after V lost 13 bases and J lost 5 bases.

Comments on this clone: An end of the junction does not agree with germline; a read error may underlie this. The rearrangement links TRGV10 to TRGJP1. The J gene, absent from TCRdb, was called here by matching the DNA to germline. TRGV10 is annotated as an ORF whose role is uncertain. This CDR3 contains 14 residues. DNA of the CDR3: TGCGCGGGACTCCCCCATACCACTGGTTGGTTCAAGATATTT. It yields the protein CAGLPHTTGWFKIF.

This clone qualifies as medium-sized. The chain joins TRGV8 to TRGJ1 or TRGJ2. As TCRdb names no J gene, one was assigned here on the basis of a DNA match to germline. Germline V gene data show CDR1 as VENAVY and CDR2 as YDSYNSRV. The junction had 4 bases not matched to a gene; V was cut back by 4 bases and J by 4 bases. This CDR3 contains 12 residues. CDR3 sequence (DNA): TGTGCCACCTGGGACAACTATTATAAGAAACTCTTT. This encodes CATWDNYYKKLF.

This clone is medium-sized (0.01 to 0.1%). Because the CDR3's place on the DNA is in doubt, the DNA is left out and the CDR3 is given as listed by TCRdb. TRGV11 is the V gene, and the J gene was not called. TRGV11 is recorded as an ORF, its role being uncertain. The CDR3 is 16 amino acids long, termini counted. This CDR3 reads CTTVPAGLGTPWKKLF.